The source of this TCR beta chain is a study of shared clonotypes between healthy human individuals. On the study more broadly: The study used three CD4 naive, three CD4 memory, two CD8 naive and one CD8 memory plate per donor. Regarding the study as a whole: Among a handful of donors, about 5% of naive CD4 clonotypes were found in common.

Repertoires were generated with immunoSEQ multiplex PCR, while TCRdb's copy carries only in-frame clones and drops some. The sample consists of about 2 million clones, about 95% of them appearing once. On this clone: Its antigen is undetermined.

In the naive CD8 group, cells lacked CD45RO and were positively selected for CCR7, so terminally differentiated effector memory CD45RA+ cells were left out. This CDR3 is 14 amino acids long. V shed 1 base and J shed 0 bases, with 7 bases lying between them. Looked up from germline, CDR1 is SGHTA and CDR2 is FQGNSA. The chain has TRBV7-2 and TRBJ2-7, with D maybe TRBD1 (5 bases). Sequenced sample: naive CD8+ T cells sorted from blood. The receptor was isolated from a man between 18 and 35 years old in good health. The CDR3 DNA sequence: TGTGCCAGCAGCTTAGAGGACATCTCCTACGAGCAGTACTTC. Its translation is CASSLEDISYEQYF.